The 5 T cell receptor beta chains presented below share a single source sample, sequenced in a study of Graves' ophthalmopathy and Graves' hyperthyroidism. The authors amplified TCR beta CDR3 regions, and they did so from RNA transcripts for repertoire sequencing. Second-round multiplex PCR followed a first-round RT-PCR using HTBI primers. One entry per CDR3 protein, called by TCRdb with MiXCR from the multiplex PCR reads. The table records 200,000 to 250,000 distinct CDR3 sequences, roughly 21% of them present only once. What was sequenced was peripheral blood. Receptor source: a woman aged 50 to 65 with Graves' ophthalmopathy.

At least ten counts were recorded for this clonotype. This chain joins TRBV12-3 or TRBV12-4 and TRBJ2-6; TRBD2 might be the D (5 bases). Between the trimmed V and J ends, which lost 6 bases and 2 bases, there was a span of 5 bases. The CDR3 runs 13 residues. The CDR3 DNA follows: TGTGCCAGCAGGAGGGCTGGGGCCAACGTCCTGACTTTC. Translation: CASRRAGANVLTF.

In the case of this clonotype: A much larger clonotype is one base distant, so this may be a read error. This CDR3 is missing its conserved last phenylalanine or tryptophan, likely due to a read error. The gene calls are TRBV7-2 and TRBJ2-7; D gene unclear. Germline lookup yields CDR1 SGHTA and CDR2 FQGNSA. CDR3 length equals 14 residues. V was cut by 7 bases and J by 0 bases, with 13 bases left in between. CDR3 bases: TGTGCCAGCACCAAAGGACCCGTCTCCTACGAGCAGTACTTA. Encoded protein: CASTKGPVSYEQYL.

There are many counts of this clonotype. The rearrangement uses TRBV29-1 and TRBJ2-7, with TRBD1 matching over 8 bases. Germline CDR1 SQVTM, CDR2 ANQGSEA. After removal of 3 bases from V and 6 bases from J, the junction contained 10 bases not matched to a gene. The CDR3 consists of 14 residues. The CDR3 DNA sequence: TGCAGCGTTGAGGAGACTCGGACAGGGTCCGAGCAGTACTTC. Protein sequence: CSVEETRTGSEQYF.

This clonotype was observed at least ten times. The chain is built from TRBV20-1 and TRBJ2-4; the D gene is possibly TRBD2 (6 bases). V was shortened by 5 bases and J by 8 bases, with 16 bases between the two germline ends. The CDR3 is made up of 13 amino acids. Germline CDR1 reads DFQATT; CDR2 reads SNEGSKA (reference sequence). CDR3 in DNA: TGCAGTGCTGAGGAGACTAGTCTGGACATTCAGTACTTC. Protein product: CSAEETSLDIQYF.

Ten or more counts support this clonotype. A junction end diverges from the germline sequence, so it may reflect a read error. The rearrangement uses TRBV6-5 and TRBJ2-7; D is possibly TRBD1 (6 bases). The CDR3 totals 14 residues. The germline V gene has CDR1 MNHEY and CDR2 SVGAGI. In DNA, the CDR3 is TGTGCCAGCAGTTACTCGGGACAATCCTACGAGCAGTGCTTC. This encodes CASSYSGQSYEQCF.